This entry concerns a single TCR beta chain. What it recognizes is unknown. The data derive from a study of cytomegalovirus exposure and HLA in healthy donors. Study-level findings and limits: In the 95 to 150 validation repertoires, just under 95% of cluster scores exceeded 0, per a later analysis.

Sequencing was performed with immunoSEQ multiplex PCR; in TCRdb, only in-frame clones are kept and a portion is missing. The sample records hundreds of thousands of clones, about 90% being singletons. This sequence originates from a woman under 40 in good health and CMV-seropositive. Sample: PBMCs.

The CDR3 loop reads CASSLEGRGTGELFF. The DNA of the CDR3 is TGCGCCAGCAGCTTGGAAGGGCGGGGCACCGGGGAGCTGTTTTTT. The chain couples TRBV5-1 to TRBJ2-2; D might be TRBD2 (6 bases). V was shortened by 0 bases and J by 4 bases, with 10 bases between the two germline ends. This CDR3 spans 15 amino acids. CDR1 is SGHRS, CDR2 YFSETQ, per germline. Complete variable domain (other parts from reference TRBV5-1 and TRBJ2-2): KAGVTQTPRYLIKTRGQQVTLSCSPISGHRSVSWYQQTPGQGLQFLFEYFSETQRNKGNFPGRFSGRQFSNSRSEMNVSTLELGDSALYLCASSLEGRGTGELFFGEGSRLTVL.